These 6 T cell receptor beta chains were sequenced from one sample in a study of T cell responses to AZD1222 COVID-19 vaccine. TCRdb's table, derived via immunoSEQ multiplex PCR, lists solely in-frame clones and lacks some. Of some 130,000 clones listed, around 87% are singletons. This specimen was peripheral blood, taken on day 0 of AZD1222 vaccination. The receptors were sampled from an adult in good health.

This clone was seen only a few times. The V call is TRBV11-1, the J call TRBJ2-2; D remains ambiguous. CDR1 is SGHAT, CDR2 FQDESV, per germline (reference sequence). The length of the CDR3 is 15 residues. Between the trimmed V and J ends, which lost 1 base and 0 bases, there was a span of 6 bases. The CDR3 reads CASSLEITNTGELFF. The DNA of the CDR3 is TGTGCCAGCAGCTTAGAAATTACGAACACCGGGGAGCTGTTTTTT.

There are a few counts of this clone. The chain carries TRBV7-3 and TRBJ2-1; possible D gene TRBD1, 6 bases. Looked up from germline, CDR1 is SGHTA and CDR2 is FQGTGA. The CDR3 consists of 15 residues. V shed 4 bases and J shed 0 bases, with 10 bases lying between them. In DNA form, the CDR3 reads TGTGCCAGCAGCTCAGGGGCCGACTCCTACAATGAGCAGTTCTTC. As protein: CASSSGADSYNEQFF.

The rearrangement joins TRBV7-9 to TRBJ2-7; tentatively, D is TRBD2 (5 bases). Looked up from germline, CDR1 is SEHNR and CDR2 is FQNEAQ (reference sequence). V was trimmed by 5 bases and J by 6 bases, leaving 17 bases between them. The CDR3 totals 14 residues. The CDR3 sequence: CASSPPAGIAEQYF. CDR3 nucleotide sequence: TGTGCCAGCAGCCCACCCGCCGGGATCGCCGAGCAGTACTTC.

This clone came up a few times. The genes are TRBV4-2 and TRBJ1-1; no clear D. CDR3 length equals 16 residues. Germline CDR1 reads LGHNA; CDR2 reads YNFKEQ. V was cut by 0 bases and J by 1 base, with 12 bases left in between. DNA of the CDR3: TGTGCCAGCAGCCAAGACTCTTTTGGGCGGAACACTGAAGCTTTCTTT. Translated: CASSQDSFGRNTEAFF.

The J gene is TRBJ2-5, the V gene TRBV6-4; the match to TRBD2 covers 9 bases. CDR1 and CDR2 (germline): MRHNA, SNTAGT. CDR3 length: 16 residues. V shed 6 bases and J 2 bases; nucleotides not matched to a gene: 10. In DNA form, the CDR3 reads TGTGCCAGCAGCCCCACAAGCGGGGGGACGCAAGAGACCCAGTACTTC. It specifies CASSPTSGGTQETQYF.

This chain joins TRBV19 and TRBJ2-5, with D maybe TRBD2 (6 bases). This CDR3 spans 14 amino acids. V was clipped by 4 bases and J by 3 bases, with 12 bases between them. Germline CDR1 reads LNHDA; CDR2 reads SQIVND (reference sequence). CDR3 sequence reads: CASSTHRGKETQYF. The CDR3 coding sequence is TGTGCCAGTAGTACCCATCGGGGGAAAGAGACCCAGTACTTC.